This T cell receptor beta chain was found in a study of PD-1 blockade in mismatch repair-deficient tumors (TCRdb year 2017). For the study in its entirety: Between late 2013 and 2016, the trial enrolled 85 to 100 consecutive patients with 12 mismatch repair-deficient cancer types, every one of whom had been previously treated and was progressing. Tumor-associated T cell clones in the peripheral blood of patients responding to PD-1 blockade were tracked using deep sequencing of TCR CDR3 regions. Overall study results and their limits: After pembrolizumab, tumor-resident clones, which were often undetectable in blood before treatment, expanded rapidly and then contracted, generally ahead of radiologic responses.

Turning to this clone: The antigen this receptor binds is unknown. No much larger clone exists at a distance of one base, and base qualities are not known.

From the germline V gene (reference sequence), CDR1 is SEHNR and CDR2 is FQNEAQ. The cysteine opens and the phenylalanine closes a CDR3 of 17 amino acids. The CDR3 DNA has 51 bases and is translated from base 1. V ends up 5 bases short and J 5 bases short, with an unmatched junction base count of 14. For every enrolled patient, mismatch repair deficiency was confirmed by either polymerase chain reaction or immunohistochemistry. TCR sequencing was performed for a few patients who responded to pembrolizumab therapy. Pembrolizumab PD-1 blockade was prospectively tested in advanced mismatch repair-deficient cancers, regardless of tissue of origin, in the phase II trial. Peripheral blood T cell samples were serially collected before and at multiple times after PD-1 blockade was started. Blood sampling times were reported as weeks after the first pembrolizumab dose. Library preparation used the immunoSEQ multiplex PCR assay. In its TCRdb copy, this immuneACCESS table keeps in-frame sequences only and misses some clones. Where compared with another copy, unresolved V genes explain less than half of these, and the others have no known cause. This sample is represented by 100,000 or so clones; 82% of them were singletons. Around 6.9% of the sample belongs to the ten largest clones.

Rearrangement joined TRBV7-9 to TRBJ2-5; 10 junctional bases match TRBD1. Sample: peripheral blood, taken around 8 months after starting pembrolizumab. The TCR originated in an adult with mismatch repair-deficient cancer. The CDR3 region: CASSHSARDRGRETQYF. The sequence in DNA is TGTGCCAGCAGCCACTCCGCTCGAGACAGGGGGCGGGAGACCCAGTACTTC.